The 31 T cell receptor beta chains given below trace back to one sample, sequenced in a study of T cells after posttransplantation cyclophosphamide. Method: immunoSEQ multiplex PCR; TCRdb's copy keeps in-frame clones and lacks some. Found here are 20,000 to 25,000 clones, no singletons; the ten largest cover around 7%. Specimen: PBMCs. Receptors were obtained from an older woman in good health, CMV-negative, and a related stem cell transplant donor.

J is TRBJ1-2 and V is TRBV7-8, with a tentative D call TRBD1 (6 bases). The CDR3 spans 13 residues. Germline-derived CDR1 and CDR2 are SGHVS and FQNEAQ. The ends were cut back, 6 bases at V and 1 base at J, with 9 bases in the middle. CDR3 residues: CASSRTDNYGYTF. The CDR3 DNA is TGTGCCAGCAGTCGGACAGATAACTATGGCTACACCTTC.

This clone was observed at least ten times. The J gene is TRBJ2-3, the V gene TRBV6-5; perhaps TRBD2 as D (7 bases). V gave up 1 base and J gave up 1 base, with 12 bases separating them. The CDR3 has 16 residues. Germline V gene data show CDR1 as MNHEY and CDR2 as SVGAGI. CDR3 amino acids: CASSYYPGGGTDTQYF. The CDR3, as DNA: TGTGCCAGCAGTTACTATCCGGGGGGCGGCACAGATACGCAGTATTTT.

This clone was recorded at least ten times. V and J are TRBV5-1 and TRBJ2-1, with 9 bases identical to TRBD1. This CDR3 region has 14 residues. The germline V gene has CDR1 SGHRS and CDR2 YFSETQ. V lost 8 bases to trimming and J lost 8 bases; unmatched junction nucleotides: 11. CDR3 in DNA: TGCGCCAGTTCGGACAGGGGTGGCAACGATGAGCAGTTCTTC. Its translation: CASSDRGGNDEQFF.

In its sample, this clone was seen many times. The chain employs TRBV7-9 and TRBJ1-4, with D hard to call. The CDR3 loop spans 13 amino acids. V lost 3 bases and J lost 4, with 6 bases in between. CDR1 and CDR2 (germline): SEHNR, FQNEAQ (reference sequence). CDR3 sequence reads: CASSFNSNEKLFF. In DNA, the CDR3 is TGTGCCAGCAGCTTCAACAGTAATGAAAAACTGTTTTTT.

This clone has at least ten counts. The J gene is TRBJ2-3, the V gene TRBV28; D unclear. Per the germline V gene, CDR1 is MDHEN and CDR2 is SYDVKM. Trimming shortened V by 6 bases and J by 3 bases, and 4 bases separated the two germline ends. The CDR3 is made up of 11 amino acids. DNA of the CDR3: TGTGCCAGCAGCGTAACAGATACGCAGTATTTT. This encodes CASSVTDTQYF.

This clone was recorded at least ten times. The CDR3 region has the DNA TGCAGCGTTGAAACTCCCGGGTGGGGGGGAAATTTAGAGACCCAGTACTTC. Encoded protein: CSVETPGWGGNLETQYF. The rearrangement uses TRBV29-1 and TRBJ2-5, with 7 bases aligning to TRBD2. The CDR3 runs to 17 residues. The ends lost 2 bases at V and 4 bases at J; junction bases unmatched: 16. Germline V gene data show CDR1 as SQVTM and CDR2 as ANQGSEA.

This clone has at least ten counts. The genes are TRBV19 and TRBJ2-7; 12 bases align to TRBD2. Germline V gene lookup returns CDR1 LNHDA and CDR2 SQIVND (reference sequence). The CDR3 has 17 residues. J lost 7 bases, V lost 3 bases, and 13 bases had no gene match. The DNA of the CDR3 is TGTGCCAGTAGTATCGGTCGTCTAGCGGGAGGGCGTGCGGAGCAGTACTTC. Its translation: CASSIGRLAGGRAEQYF.

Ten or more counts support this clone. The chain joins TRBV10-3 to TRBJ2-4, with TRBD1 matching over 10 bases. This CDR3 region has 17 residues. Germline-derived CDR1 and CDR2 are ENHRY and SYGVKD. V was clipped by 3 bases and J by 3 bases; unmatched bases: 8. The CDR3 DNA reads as TGTGCCATCAGTGAAGGGGACAGGGGTTCGGGCAAAAACATTCAGTACTTC. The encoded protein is CAISEGDRGSGKNIQYF.

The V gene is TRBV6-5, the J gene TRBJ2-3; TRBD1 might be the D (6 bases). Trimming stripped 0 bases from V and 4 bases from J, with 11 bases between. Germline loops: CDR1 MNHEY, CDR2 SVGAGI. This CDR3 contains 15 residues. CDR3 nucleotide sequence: TGTGCCAGCAGTTACTCGACAGGTAGCGCAGATACGCAGTATTTT. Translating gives CASSYSTGSADTQYF.

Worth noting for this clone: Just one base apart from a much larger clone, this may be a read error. Here the CDR3 DNA reads TGTGCCAGCAGCTTAGAGGGGGGGACAGATACGCAGTATTTT. The encoded protein is CASSLEGGTDTQYF. This chain uses TRBV11-3 with TRBJ2-3, with 7 bases aligning to TRBD2. The CDR3 is 14 amino acids. Germline CDR1 SGHNT, CDR2 YENEEA. V dropped 0 bases and J dropped 3; count of bases not matched to a gene: 0.

CDR3 loop: CASSPHSGTALAKNIQYF. In nucleotides, the CDR3 is TGTGCCAGCAGTCCTCACTCCGGGACAGCCCTAGCCAAAAACATTCAGTACTTC. The rearrangement links TRBV28 to TRBJ2-4; TRBD1 matches at 7 bases. Germline V gene lookup returns CDR1 MDHEN and CDR2 SYDVKM. There are 18 residues in the CDR3. V was pared by 5 bases and J by 0 bases, with 13 bases of the junction left unmatched.

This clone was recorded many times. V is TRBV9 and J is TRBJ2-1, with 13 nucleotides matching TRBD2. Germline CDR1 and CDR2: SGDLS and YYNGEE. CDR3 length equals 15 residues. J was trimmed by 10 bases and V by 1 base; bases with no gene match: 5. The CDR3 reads CASSVTSGRAGEQFF. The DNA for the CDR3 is TGTGCCAGCAGCGTAACTAGCGGGAGGGCCGGAGAGCAGTTCTTC. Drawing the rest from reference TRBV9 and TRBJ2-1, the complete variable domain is DSGVTQTPKHLITATGQRVTLRCSPRSGDLSVYWYQQSLDQGLQFLIQYYNGEERAKGNILERFSAQQFPDLHSELNLSSLELGDSALYFCASSVTSGRAGEQFFGPGTRLTVL.

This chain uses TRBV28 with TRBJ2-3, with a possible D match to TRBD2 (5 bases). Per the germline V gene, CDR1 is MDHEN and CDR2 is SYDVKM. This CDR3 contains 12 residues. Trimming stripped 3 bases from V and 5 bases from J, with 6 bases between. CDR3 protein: CASSFAGDTQYF. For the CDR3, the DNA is TGTGCCAGCAGTTTTGCGGGAGATACGCAGTATTTT.

As DNA, the CDR3 is TGTGCCAGCAGTTACAAGGGACTAACATACAATGAGCAGTTCTTC. Its protein product is CASSYKGLTYNEQFF. The chain carries TRBV6-5 and TRBJ2-1; 7 positions agree with TRBD2. Germline V CDR1 and CDR2: MNHEY, SVGAGI. V was pared by 2 bases and J by 4 bases, with 5 bases of the junction left unmatched. The CDR3 covers 15 residues.

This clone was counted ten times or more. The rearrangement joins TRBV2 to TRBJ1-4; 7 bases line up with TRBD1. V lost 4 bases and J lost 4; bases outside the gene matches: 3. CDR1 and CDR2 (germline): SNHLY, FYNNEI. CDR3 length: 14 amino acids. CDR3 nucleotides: TGTGCCAGCAGTGGGGACAGTAATAATGAAAAACTGTTTTTT. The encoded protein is CASSGDSNNEKLFF.

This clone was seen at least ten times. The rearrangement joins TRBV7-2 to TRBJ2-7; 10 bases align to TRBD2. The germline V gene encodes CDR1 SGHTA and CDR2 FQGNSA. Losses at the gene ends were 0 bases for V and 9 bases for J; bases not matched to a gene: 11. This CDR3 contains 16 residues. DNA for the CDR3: TGTGCCAGCAGCTTAGCAACTAGCGGGACCCTCGGGAGGCAGTACTTC. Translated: CASSLATSGTLGRQYF.

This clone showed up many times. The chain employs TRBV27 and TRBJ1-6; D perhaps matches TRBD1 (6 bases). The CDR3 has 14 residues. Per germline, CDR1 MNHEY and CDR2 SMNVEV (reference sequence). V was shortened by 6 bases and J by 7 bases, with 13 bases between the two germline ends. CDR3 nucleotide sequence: TGTGCCAGCAGAAACAGGGTAGACAATTCACCCCTCCACTTT. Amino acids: CASRNRVDNSPLHF.

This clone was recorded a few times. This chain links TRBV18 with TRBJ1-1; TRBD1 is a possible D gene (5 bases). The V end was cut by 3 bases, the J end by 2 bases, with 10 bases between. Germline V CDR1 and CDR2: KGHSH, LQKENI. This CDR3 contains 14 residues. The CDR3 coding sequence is TGTGCCAGCTCACCGACACAGGCCAACACTGAAGCTTTCTTT. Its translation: CASSPTQANTEAFF.

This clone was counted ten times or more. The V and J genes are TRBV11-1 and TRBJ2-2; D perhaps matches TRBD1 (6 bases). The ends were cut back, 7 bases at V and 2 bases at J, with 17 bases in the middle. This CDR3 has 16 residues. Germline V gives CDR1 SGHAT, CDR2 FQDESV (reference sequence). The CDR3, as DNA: TGTGCCAGCACCTGGGGCAGGGGCGGAAACACCGGGGAGCTGTTTTTT. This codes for CASTWGRGGNTGELFF.

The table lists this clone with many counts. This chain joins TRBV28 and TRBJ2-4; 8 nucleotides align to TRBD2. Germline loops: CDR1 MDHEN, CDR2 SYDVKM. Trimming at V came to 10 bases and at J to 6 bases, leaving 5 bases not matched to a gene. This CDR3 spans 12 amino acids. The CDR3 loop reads CATGRAPNIQYF. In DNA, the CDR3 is TGTGCCACCGGGAGGGCCCCAAACATTCAGTACTTC.

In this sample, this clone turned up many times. The CDR3 loop is CASSVQTGDGGELFF. In DNA form, the CDR3 reads TGTGCCAGCAGCGTTCAGACAGGGGATGGCGGGGAGCTGTTTTTT. This chain uses TRBV9 with TRBJ2-2, with 8 bases lining up with TRBD1. The V and J ends lost 2 bases and 7 bases, in that order; junction bases with no gene match: 7. Germline assignment: CDR1 SGDLS and CDR2 YYNGEE. The CDR3 sequence is 15 residues long.

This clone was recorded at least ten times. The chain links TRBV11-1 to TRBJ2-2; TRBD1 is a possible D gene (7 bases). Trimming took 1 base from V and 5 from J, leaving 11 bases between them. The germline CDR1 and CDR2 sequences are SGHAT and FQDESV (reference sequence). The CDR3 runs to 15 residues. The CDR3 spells CASSLVQGGTGELFF. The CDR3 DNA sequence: TGTGCCAGCAGCTTAGTTCAGGGGGGAACCGGGGAGCTGTTTTTT.

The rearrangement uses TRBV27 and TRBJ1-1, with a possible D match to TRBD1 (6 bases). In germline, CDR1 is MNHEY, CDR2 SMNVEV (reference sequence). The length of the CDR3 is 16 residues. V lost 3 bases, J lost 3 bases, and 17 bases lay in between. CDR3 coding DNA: TGTGCCAGCAGTTTCACGAACAGGGAACCCGACACTGAAGCTTTCTTT. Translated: CASSFTNREPDTEAFF.

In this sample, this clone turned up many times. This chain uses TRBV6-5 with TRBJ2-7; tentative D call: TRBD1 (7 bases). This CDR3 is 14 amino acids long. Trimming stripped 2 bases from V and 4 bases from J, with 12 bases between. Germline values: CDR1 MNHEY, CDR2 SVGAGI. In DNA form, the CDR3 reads TGTGCCAGCAGTTACGGCCAGGGGGGATACGAGCAGTACTTC. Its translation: CASSYGQGGYEQYF.

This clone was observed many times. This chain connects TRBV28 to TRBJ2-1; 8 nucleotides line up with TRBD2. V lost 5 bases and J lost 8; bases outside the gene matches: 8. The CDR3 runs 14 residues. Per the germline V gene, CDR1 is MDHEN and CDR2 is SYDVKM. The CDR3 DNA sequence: TGTGCCAGCAGTATAGCGGGGCCCCAGGATGAGCAGTTCTTC. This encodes CASSIAGPQDEQFF.

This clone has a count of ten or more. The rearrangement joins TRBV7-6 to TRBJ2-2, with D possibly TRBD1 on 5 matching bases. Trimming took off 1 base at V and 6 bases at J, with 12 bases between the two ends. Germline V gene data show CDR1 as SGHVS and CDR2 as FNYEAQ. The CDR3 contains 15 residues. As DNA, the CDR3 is TGTGCCAGCAGCTTAGGGCAGGGTGGCTCCGGGGAGCTGTTTTTT. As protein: CASSLGQGGSGELFF.

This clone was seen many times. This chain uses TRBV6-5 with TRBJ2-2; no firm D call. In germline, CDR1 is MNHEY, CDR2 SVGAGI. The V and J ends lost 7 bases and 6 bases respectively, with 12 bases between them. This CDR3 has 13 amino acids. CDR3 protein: CASTVNLAGELFF. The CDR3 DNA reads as TGTGCCAGCACTGTTAATCTCGCCGGGGAGCTGTTTTTT.

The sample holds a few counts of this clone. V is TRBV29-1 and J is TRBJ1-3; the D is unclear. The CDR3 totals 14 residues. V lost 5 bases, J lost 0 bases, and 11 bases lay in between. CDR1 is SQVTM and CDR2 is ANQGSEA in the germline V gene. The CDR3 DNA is TGCAGCGTTTCCTCTGCAGGCTCTGGAAACACCATATATTTT. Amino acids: CSVSSAGSGNTIYF. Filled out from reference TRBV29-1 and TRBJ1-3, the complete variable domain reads SAVISQKPSRDICQRGTSLTIQCQVDSQVTMMFWYRQQPGQSLTLIATANQGSEATYESGFVIDKFPISRPNLTFSTLTVSNMSPEDSSIYLCSVSSAGSGNTIYFGEGSWLTVV.

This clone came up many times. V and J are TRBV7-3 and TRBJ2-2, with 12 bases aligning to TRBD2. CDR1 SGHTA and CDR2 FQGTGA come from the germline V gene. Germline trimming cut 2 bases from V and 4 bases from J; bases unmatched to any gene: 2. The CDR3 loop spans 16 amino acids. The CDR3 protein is CASSLELAGGTGELFF. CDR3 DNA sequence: TGTGCCAGCAGCTTAGAACTAGCGGGGGGCACCGGGGAGCTGTTTTTT.

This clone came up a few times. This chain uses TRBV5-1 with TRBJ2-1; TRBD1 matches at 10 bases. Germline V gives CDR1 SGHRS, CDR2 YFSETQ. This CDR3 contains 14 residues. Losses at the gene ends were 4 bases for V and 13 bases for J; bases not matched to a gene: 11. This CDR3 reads CASSPGQGRDRQFF. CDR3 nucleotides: TGCGCCAGCAGCCCGGGACAGGGGCGAGACAGACAGTTCTTC.

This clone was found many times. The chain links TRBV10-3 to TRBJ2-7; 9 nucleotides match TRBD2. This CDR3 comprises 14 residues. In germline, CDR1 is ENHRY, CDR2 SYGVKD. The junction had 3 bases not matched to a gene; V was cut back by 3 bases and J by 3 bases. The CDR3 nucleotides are TGTGCCATCAGTGACCCGACTAGCGGCTACGAGCAGTACTTC. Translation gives CAISDPTSGYEQYF.